This T cell receptor beta chain was sequenced for a study of lymphopenia after photon versus proton radiotherapy. Study findings and constraints: Oligoclonal CD8+ Temra expansion after nadir drove photon patients' diversity drop. Post-nadir TCR diversity decline inversely tracked overall survival among those who died.

In its sample, this clone was seen a few times. As yet, its antigen is unknown. The protocol was immunoSEQ multiplex PCR, while the TCRdb copy is restricted to in-frame clones and leaves out a portion. The repertoire holds 75,000 to 95,000 clones, around four fifths seen once, with more than 1.2% in the top ten. Between the trimmed V and J ends, which lost 4 bases and 13 bases, there was a span of 19 bases. The germline gives CDR1 LNHDA, CDR2 SQIVND (reference sequence). The CDR3 spans 14 residues. The sample here was peripheral blood, taken from a patient treated with proton-based radiotherapy. This TCR came from a man aged 55 to 70 with pancreatic cancer. V usage is TRBV19 and J usage is TRBJ2-2; TRBD2 is a possible D gene (6 bases). The CDR3 region is CASSNGLARLGLFF. In DNA, the CDR3 is TGTGCCAGTAGTAATGGGCTAGCGCGTCTCGGGCTGTTTTTT.